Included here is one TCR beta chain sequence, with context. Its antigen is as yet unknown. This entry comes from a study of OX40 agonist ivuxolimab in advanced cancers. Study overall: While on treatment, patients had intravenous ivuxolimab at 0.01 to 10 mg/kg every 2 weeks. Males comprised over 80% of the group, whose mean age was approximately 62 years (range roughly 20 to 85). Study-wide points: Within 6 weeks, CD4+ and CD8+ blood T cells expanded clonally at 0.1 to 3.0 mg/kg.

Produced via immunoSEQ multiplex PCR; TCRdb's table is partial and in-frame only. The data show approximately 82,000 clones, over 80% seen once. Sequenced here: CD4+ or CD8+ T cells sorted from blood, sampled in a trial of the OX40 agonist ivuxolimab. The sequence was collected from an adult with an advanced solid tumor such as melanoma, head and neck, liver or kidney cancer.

The CDR3 protein is CASSEYSSRAYGYTF. CDR3 nucleotides: TGTGCCAGCAGTGAATACTCCAGCCGCGCCTATGGCTACACCTTC. This chain connects TRBV25-1 to TRBJ1-2; D unresolved. Germline CDR1 is MGHDK and CDR2 is SYGVNS. The CDR3 has 15 amino acids. V was shortened by 0 bases and J by 4 bases, with 12 bases between the two germline ends.